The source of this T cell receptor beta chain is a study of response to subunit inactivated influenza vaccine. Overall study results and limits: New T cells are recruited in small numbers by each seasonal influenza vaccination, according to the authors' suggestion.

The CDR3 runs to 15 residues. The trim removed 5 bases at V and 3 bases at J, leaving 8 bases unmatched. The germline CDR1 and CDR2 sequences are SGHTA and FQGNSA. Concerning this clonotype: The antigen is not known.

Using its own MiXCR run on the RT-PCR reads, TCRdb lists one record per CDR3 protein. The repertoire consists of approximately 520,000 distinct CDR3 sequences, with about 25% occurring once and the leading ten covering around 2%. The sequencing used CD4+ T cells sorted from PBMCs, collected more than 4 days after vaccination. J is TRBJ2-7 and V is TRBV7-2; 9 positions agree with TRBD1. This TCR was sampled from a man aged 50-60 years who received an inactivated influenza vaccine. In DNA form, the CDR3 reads TGTGCCAGCAGCAAGCCGGGACAGGGCTTCTACGAGCAGTACTTC. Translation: CASSKPGQGFYEQYF.